This T cell receptor beta chain was obtained from a study of cytomegalovirus exposure and HLA in healthy donors. Study at large: From 150 million to 200 million T cells, an earlier analysis saw under 140 million unique TCR beta sequences.

A note on this clone: Antigen specificity is unknown.

PCR was performed using 60 Vbeta and 13 Jbeta primers. Assay: immunoSEQ multiplex PCR; the TCRdb copy retains only in-frame clones and omits some. The table records roughly 110,000 clones, under 80% of them present only once. Study conclusions and caveats: Later analysis placed DRB1 highest and HLA-C lowest in TCR association rates, which differed by HLA locus. The classifier was said to identify cytomegalovirus status with high specificity and sensitivity.

The CDR3 runs to 12 residues. Looked up from germline, CDR1 is GTSNPN and CDR2 is SVGIG (reference sequence). V shed 2 bases and J 4 bases; nucleotides not matched to a gene: 1. Specimen: PBMCs. The receptor was isolated from a woman aged 50 to 60 in good health and CMV-seropositive. The rearrangement uses TRBV30 and TRBJ2-5; 7 bases agree with TRBD1. CDR3 loop: CAWSQGVETQYF. CDR3 coding DNA: TGTGCCTGGAGTCAGGGGGTAGAGACCCAGTACTTC.